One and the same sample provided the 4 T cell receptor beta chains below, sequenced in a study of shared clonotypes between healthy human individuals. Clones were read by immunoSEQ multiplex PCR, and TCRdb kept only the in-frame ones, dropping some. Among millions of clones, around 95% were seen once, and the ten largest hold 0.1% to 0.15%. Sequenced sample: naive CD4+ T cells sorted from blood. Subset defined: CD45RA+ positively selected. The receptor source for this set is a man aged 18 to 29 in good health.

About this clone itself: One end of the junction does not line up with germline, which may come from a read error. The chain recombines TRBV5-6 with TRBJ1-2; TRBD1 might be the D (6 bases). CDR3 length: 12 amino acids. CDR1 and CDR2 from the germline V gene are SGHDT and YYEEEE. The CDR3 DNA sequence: TGTGCCAGCAGCCAGGGGTCGATCGCGCTTGTTTGG. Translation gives CASSQGSIALVW.

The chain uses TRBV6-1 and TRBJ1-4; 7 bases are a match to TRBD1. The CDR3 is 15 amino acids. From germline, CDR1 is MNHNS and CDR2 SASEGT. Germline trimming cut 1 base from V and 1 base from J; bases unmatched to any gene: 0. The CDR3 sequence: CASSEDRGTNEKLFF. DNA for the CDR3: TGTGCCAGCAGTGAAGACAGGGGAACTAATGAAAAACTGTTTTTT.

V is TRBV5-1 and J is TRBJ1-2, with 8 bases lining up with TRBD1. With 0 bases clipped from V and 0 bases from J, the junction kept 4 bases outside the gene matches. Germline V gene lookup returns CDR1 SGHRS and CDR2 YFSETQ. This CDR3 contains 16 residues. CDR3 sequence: CASSLGTGLANYGYTF. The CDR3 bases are TGCGCCAGCAGCTTGGGGACAGGGTTGGCTAACTATGGCTACACCTTC.

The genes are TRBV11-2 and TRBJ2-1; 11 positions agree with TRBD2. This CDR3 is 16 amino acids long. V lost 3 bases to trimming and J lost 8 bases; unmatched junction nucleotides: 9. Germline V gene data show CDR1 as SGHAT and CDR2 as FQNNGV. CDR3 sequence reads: CASSFIIAGGPYEQFF. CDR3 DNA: TGTGCCAGCAGCTTTATTATAGCGGGGGGGCCCTATGAGCAGTTCTTC.